This T cell receptor beta chain originates from a study of shared clonotypes between healthy human individuals. Study-wide context: Ranging from 18 to 49 in age, donors were a couple of women and three men.

A word on this clone: What it binds is unknown.

Without sorting, samples used about 90 million PBMCs for genomic DNA. Notes on the study in general: Clonotype sharing among donors, it was expected, would be affected by sequencing depth.

Each cell subset's genomic DNA was divided evenly among several immunoSEQ plates. Repertoires were generated with immunoSEQ multiplex PCR, while TCRdb's copy carries only in-frame clones and drops some. The sample carries roughly 510,000 clones, about 79% recorded once. V lost 0 bases and J 6 bases, leaving 12 bases between the germline ends. Germline V gene sequence: CDR1 SGHRS, CDR2 YFSETQ. The CDR3 has 15 amino acids. The sample consisted of PBMCs. J is TRBJ2-2 and V is TRBV5-1; perhaps TRBD1 as D (5 bases). The receptor was isolated from a woman in her 40s in good health. Some clones in this sample may be carry-over from other donors' samples. As DNA, the CDR3 is TGCGCCAGCAGCTTGGGGCCAGGGCGGTCCGGGGAGCTGTTTTTT. Protein sequence: CASSLGPGRSGELFF.